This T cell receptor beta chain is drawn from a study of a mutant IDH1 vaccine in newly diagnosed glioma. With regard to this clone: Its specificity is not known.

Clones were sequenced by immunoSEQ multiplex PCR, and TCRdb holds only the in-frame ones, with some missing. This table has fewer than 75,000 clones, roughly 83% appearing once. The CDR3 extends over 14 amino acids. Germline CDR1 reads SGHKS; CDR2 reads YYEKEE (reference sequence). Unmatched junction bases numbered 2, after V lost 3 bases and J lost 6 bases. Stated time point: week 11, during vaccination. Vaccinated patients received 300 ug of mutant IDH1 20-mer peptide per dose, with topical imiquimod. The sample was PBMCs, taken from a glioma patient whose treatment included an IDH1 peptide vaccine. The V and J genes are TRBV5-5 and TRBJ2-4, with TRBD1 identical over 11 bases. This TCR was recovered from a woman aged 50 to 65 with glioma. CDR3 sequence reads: CASSSGTGGNIQYF. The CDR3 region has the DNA TGTGCCAGCAGCTCAGGGACAGGGGGAAACATTCAGTACTTC.